This T cell receptor (beta chain) was found in a study of shared clonotypes between healthy human individuals. Trimming removed 3 bases from V and 2 bases from J; junction bases left unmatched: 10. The germline V gene has CDR1 PRHDT and CDR2 FYEKMQ (reference sequence). This CDR3 comprises 17 residues. Overall study results and limits: Sharing across several donors was seen in about 5% of naive CD4 clonotypes.

Regarding this clone: Its target is not known.

Genomic DNA from each subset was divided evenly over several immunoSEQ plates. The input for sorted-subset replicate PCRs was around 0.2 ug DNA, about 30,000 T cell genomes. TCRdb's table, derived via immunoSEQ multiplex PCR, lists solely in-frame clones and lacks some. The data hold roughly 590,000 clones, with nearly 97% observed a single time. The naive CD8 subset, CD45RO-negative cells positively selected for CCR7, excluded terminally differentiated effector memory CD45RA+ cells. J is TRBJ2-1 and V is TRBV13; TRBD2 agrees at 7 bases. Sequenced: naive CD8+ T cells sorted from blood. This receptor was obtained from a woman in her 30s in good health. This chain's CDR3 is CASSFPLTSATYNEQFF. The CDR3 coding sequence is TGTGCCAGCAGCTTCCCCCTCACTAGCGCCACCTACAATGAGCAGTTCTTC.